The table lists the clone carrying this TCR beta chain with many counts. PBMCs stored at -80 C, numbering 2 million, were the origin of the unsorted libraries. A 10-nucleotide random UMI tagged transcripts in template-switch 5'RACE cDNA synthesis. Via MiXCR, TCRdb re-called the 5' RACE reads, giving one row per CDR3 protein. The sample has roughly 70,000 distinct CDR3 sequences; 3.9% are singletons. The sample originates from a study of neurological immune-mediated disorders. This CDR3 spans 13 amino acids. Germline assignment: CDR1 SGHTA and CDR2 FQGNSA. V lost 4 bases and J lost 4, with 10 bases in between.

Sequencing input: PBMCs. This receptor was taken from a man younger than 45 with multiple sclerosis. The chain links TRBV7-2 to TRBJ1-2; D remains unclear. The CDR3 sequence: CASSWKTFYGYTF. The CDR3 DNA reads as TGTGCCAGCAGCTGGAAGACCTTCTATGGCTACACCTTC.